This is a list of T cell receptor beta chains from one sample in a study of T cell responses to AZD1222 COVID-19 vaccine. The repertoire was sequenced with immunoSEQ multiplex PCR; TCRdb's copy has only in-frame clones and lacks some. The table includes about 130,000 clones, around 90% detected once. Material: peripheral blood, obtained on day 0 of AZD1222 vaccination. All receptors come from an adult in good health. Each CDR3 is given with its conserved first and last residue. A D gene is named only where the DNA matches it firmly. Only part of the rows carry a size: once, few, many, or a class if the clone is expanded.

clone_size,d_call,j_call,v_call,cdr3_nt,cdr3_aa
.,.,TRBJ2-5,TRBV20-1,TGCAGTGCTAGAGGTCGGGAGACCCAGTACTTC,CSARGRETQYF
.,TRBD1,TRBJ1-6,TRBV19,TGTGCCAGTAGTTCCCGGGACAGGGAGTATTCACCCCTCCACTTT,CASSSRDREYSPLHF
.,.,TRBJ1-1,TRBV6-4,TGTGCCAGCAGCCGCAATTCGGGGAACACTGAAGCTTTCTTT,CASSRNSGNTEAFF
.,TRBD1,TRBJ2-1,TRBV6-5,TGTGCCAGCAGTTCCGGGACAGGGTACAATGAGCAGTTCTTC,CASSSGTGYNEQFF
.,.,TRBJ1-5,TRBV5-8,TGTGCCAGCAGCTTGCTCGGGAATCAGCCCCAGCATTTT,CASSLLGNQPQHF
.,.,TRBJ1-1,TRBV6-5,TGTGCCAGCAGCCCCTCTTTGGGACACAGTGGCGAAGCTTTCTTT,CASSPSLGHSGEAFF
.,TRBD1,TRBJ1-4,TRBV5-1,TGCGCCAGCAGACCCCCGGGGACAGGGGGGGAAAAACTGTTTTTT,CASRPPGTGGEKLFF
.,.,TRBJ2-2,TRBV7-2,TGTGCCAGCAGCTCAAACGGGGAGCTGTTTTTT,CASSSNGELFF
once,.,TRBJ2-3,TRBV7-2,TGTGCCAGCAGCAAGGGAGGGACAAGAGCAGATACGCAGTATTTT,CASSKGGTRADTQYF
once,.,TRBJ1-2,TRBV6-5,TGTGCCAGCAGTTACTCTAGCGTGGGGGACTATGGCTACACCTTC,CASSYSSVGDYGYTF
.,TRBD2,TRBJ2-5,TRBV5-1,TGCGCCAGCGGGCTTAGCGGGGGCTCCCAAGAGACCCAGTACTTC,CASGLSGGSQETQYF
once,.,TRBJ1-3,TRBV7-9,TGTGCCAGCGGACTCGACAGTTCTGGAAACACCATATATTTT,CASGLDSSGNTIYF
once,.,TRBJ1-5,TRBV7-9,TGTGCCAGCGGGGGGTCGGATCAGCCCCAGCATTTT,CASGGSDQPQHF
.,.,TRBJ2-2,TRBV4-1,TGCGCCAGCAGCCATCCCCGGGGACAGAACACCGGGGAGCTGTTTTTT,CASSHPRGQNTGELFF
.,.,TRBJ1-2,TRBV10-3,TGTGCCATCAGCCCCGGGGAAGGCTACACCTTC,CAISPGEGYTF
.,TRBD2,TRBJ2-1,TRBV7-3,TGTGCCAGCAGCTTAATCCCTAGCGGGGGGCGGATTGAGCAGTTCTTC,CASSLIPSGGRIEQFF
.,.,TRBJ1-2,TRBV4-3,TGCGCCAGCCAACTAGAGGACAGAGGTTTTGGTGGCTACACCTTC,CASQLEDRGFGGYTF
.,.,TRBJ1-2,TRBV19,TGTGCCAGTAGTATCTCCCGTGGCACCTATGGCTACACCTTC,CASSISRGTYGYTF
.,.,TRBJ1-1,TRBV18,TGTGCCAGCTCCTCGGACTCCGCTGAAGCTTTCTTT,CASSSDSAEAFF
.,.,TRBJ2-4,TRBV19,TGTGCCAGTAGTATCGCCGCAAGACAGACTCTAGCCAAAAACATTCAGTACTTC,CASSIAARQTLAKNIQYF
.,.,TRBJ1-1,TRBV6-2/TRBV6-3,TGTGCCAGCAGTTACCAGGGACCGCGAAACACTGAAGCTTTCTTT,CASSYQGPRNTEAFF
.,.,TRBJ2-7,TRBV4-2,TGTGCCAGCAGCCAGGTAGGGGAGGACGAGCAGTACTTC,CASSQVGEDEQYF
.,.,TRBJ1-2,TRBV19,TGTGCCAGTAGTATAGAGGGCCCAGGTACTGGCTACACCTTC,CASSIEGPGTGYTF
.,TRBD1,TRBJ2-7,TRBV7-9,TGTGCCAGCAGTGACAGGGGGCAACCCTACGAGCAGTACTTC,CASSDRGQPYEQYF
.,.,TRBJ1-2,TRBV6-1,TGTGCCAGCAGTGGGTTTACAGGGATGTTGGACTATGGCTACACCTTC,CASSGFTGMLDYGYTF
.,.,TRBJ2-1,TRBV24-1,TGTGCCACCAGTGATTTGACGACTAACAATGAGCAGTTCTTC,CATSDLTTNNEQFF